Sequencing of this T cell receptor beta chain was carried out in a study of blood T cell repertoires in COVID-19. Study-level background: Some COVID-19 samples were acute and others convalescent; all came from the United States, Italy and Spain. T cells, B-cell-depleted T cells, or PBMCs provided the cDNA or gDNA that served as material.

The length of the CDR3 is 17 residues. The germline V gene encodes CDR1 SQVTM and CDR2 ANQGSEA. Trimming removed 0 bases from V and 3 bases from J; junction bases left unmatched: 8. Per the original methods: Reference gene primer amplification gave estimated nucleated cell counts. Assay used: immunoSEQ multiplex PCR; TCRdb lists only in-frame clones, some missing. The V and J calls and clone size were taken over from that table, and D and trimming were inferred from the DNA. Seen here are about 140,000 clones, about 80% observed once, and the top ten hold roughly 8%. The sample was peripheral blood. The TCR originated in a human donor in a cohort sampled during active COVID-19. This rearrangement joins TRBV29-1 to TRBJ2-3; 11 bases agree with TRBD2. In nucleotides, the CDR3 is TGCAGCGTTGAAGATCCTACTAGCGGGGGCCGGACAGATACGCAGTATTTT. It specifies CSVEDPTSGGRTDTQYF.